This T cell receptor beta chain appears in the sequencing data of a study of beta chain features in type 1 diabetes. Study-wide results and caveats: Healthy donors had naive, central memory and Treg TCRB repertoires that appeared less similar than those seen among patients.

The ends were cut back, 6 bases at V and 6 bases at J, with 8 bases in the middle. Germline loops: CDR1 SNHLY, CDR2 FYNNEI. The CDR3 extends over 11 amino acids. As every portion of the isolated RNA was reverse transcribed, the sequencing read expressed TCRB transcripts. Profiled with immunoSEQ multiplex PCR; TCRdb holds only in-frame clones, not every one. Of a few hundred thousand clones in the sample, 27% were seen once. In this sample, this clone turned up a few times. Its antigen remains unidentified. The sequence was obtained from a man younger than 45 in good health. Sequences were obtained from central memory CD4+ T cells from blood. This chain links TRBV2 with TRBJ1-1; D is unclear. The DNA of the CDR3 is TGTGCCAGCAGAGATCCCTCTGAAGCTTTCTTT. Translation: CASRDPSEAFF.